The entry below gives a single TCR beta chain sequence along with its context. Its antigen is not identified. The data were obtained in a study of cytomegalovirus exposure and HLA in healthy donors. Study-level information: A prior analysis found fewer than 120 million unique TCR beta sequences from 170 million or so T cells. Of the donors genotyped, approximately 400 in all, 65% to 90% fell in the Caucasian-associated ancestry cluster. Study observations and caveats: Later analysis showed most CMV-associated TCR beta chains appearing HLA-restricted.

The germline CDR1 and CDR2 sequences are SGHTA and FQGNSA. Between the trimmed V and J ends, which lost 3 bases and 5 bases, there was a span of 11 bases. This CDR3 is 14 amino acids long. It was with 60 Vbeta and 13 Jbeta primers that the PCR ran. Produced via immunoSEQ multiplex PCR; TCRdb's table is partial and in-frame only. This table holds roughly 110,000 clones, roughly 70% found once. The genes are TRBV7-2 and TRBJ1-5, with D perhaps TRBD1 (6 bases). This receptor was obtained from a woman between 35 and 50 years old in good health and CMV-seropositive. Material: PBMCs. The CDR3 nucleotides read TGTGCCAGCAGCTTGGTCAGGGGTGATCAGCCCCAGCATTTT. The encoded protein is CASSLVRGDQPQHF.